Following are 20 T cell receptor beta chains from one sample sequenced in a study of vaccination effects on CD4 cells after COVID-19 (dated by TCRdb to the early 2020s). No antigen has been identified for these receptors. In the ViraFEST assay, PBMC were stimulated with viral peptide pools, and antigen-specific CD4+ T cell clonotypes were then identified by expansion using TCR sequencing. After 10 days of culture, CD4+ T cells were isolated with the EasySep CD4+ T cell isolation kit. Library preparation employed the immunoSEQ multiplex PCR assay. The immuneACCESS repertoire file appears here via TCRdb, limited to in-frame rearrangements. These files lack a portion of the clones; in checked studies, under half of the deficit traces to unresolved V genes, and the cause of the others is not known. In this sample the table shows around 79,000 clones, roughly 74% of which occur a single time. Around 1.5% of the sample is held by the ten biggest clonotypes.

The sample was CD4+ T cells from PBMCs cultured with HCoV-229E spike peptides, taken before COVID-19 vaccination. The cell subset or site label here, explained by the study, means: HCoV-229E spike overlapping peptide pool stimulation. The receptors here all came from a human donor who received a COVID-19 vaccine.

This chain links TRBV3-1 (or the pseudogene TRBV3-2) with TRBJ1-6, with TRBD1 identical over 7 bases. J lost 9 bases, V lost 5 bases, and 10 bases had no gene match. This CDR3 has 15 amino acids. Germline lookup yields CDR1 LGHDT and CDR2 YNNKEL (reference sequence). CDR3 loop: CASSSRGGNGSPLHF. The CDR3 DNA follows: TGTGCCAGCAGCTCCCGAGGGGGCAATGGTTCACCCCTCCACTTT.

CDR3 residues: CASSRSGGPEAFF. CDR3 in DNA: TGCGCCAGTTCAAGGTCAGGGGGTCCTGAAGCTTTCTTT. The chain has TRBV5-1 and TRBJ1-1, with 7 nucleotides matching TRBD1. Germline V CDR1 and CDR2: SGHRS, YFSETQ. The CDR3 covers 13 residues. The ends lost 8 bases at V and 6 bases at J; junction bases unmatched: 10.

The genes are TRBV4-3 and TRBJ1-1; 10 nucleotides match TRBD1. The CDR3 is 16 residues long. After removal of 1 base from V and 4 bases from J, the junction contained 6 bases not matched to a gene. Per germline, CDR1 LGHNA and CDR2 YSLEER. DNA of the CDR3: TGCGCCAGCAGCCAAGGACAGGGGGCGCGGGGCACTGAAGCTTTCTTT. This codes for CASSQGQGARGTEAFF.

The chain joins TRBV5-1 to TRBJ2-2, with 12 bases lining up with TRBD2. The CDR3 length is 19 residues. The germline V gene encodes CDR1 SGHRS and CDR2 YFSETQ. The junction had 6 bases not matched to a gene; V was cut back by 0 bases and J by 0 bases. CDR3 residues: CASSLVVLAGGSNTGELFF. Here the CDR3 DNA reads TGCGCCAGCAGCTTGGTAGTCCTAGCGGGGGGGTCGAACACCGGGGAGCTGTTTTTT.

The chain employs TRBV7-9 and TRBJ2-3; 10 bases match TRBD1. The CDR3 has 14 residues. V dropped 4 bases and J dropped 5; count of bases not matched to a gene: 3. Germline V CDR1 and CDR2: SEHNR, FQNEAQ (reference sequence). CDR3 nucleotide sequence: TGTGCCAGCAGCTATGGGACAGGGGTAGATACGCAGTATTTT. Its translation: CASSYGTGVDTQYF.

This chain links TRBV14 with TRBJ1-3, with D uncertain. Germline-derived CDR1 and CDR2 are SGHDN and FVKESK. The CDR3 has 15 amino acids. The V end was cut by 0 bases, the J end by 0 bases, with 6 bases between. The CDR3 DNA reads as TGTGCCAGCAGCCAAGATGGTAACTCTGGAAACACCATATATTTT. Residues: CASSQDGNSGNTIYF.

This clone was recorded only once. The chain couples TRBV30 to TRBJ2-5, with D unclear. V lost 0 bases to trimming and J lost 5 bases, with 10 bases between them. Germline CDR1 and CDR2: GTSNPN and SVGIG (reference sequence). The CDR3 runs 13 residues. CDR3 sequence (DNA): TGTGCCTGGAGTGTAGGCCCCAGGGAGACCCAGTACTTC. This codes for CAWSVGPRETQYF.

The chain carries TRBV6-5 and TRBJ2-3, with a tentative D call TRBD1 (6 bases). Germline loops: CDR1 MNHEY, CDR2 SVGAGI. Trimming pared 6 bases from V and 9 bases from J, leaving 13 bases between. CDR3 size: 12 residues. In nucleotides, the CDR3 is TGTGCCAGCAGAAAATCAGGGGCGACGCAGTATTTT. Translated, it gives CASRKSGATQYF.

This chain connects TRBV5-1 to TRBJ2-3, with 8 nucleotides matching TRBD2. This CDR3 contains 14 residues. Germline V lookup: CDR1 SGHRS, CDR2 YFSETQ. V trimming: 6 bases; J trimming: 2 bases; junction bases outside the gene matches: 5. CDR3: CASTIGGATDTQYF. The CDR3 DNA sequence: TGCGCCAGCACCATCGGGGGGGCCACAGATACGCAGTATTTT.

The V and J genes are TRBV19 and TRBJ2-6, with D maybe TRBD1 (6 bases). The CDR3 runs 17 residues. The germline CDR1 and CDR2 sequences are LNHDA and SQIVND (reference sequence). The V end was cut by 4 bases, the J end by 0 bases, with 13 bases between. The CDR3: CASSNPGHPSGANVLTF. For the CDR3, the DNA is TGTGCCAGTAGTAACCCGGGACACCCCTCTGGGGCCAACGTCCTGACTTTC.

The chain employs TRBV4-1 and TRBJ1-4; 7 positions agree with TRBD1. J gave up 1 base and V 4 bases, and 12 bases lay outside the gene matches. This CDR3 is 18 amino acids long. The germline V gene has CDR1 MGHRA and CDR2 YSYEKL. The CDR3 spells CASSPRAPGGVTNEKLFF. CDR3 in DNA: TGCGCCAGCAGCCCCCGGGCTCCAGGGGGTGTAACTAATGAAAAACTGTTTTTT.

V usage is TRBV21-1 and J usage is TRBJ2-1; TRBD2, as called in the table, went unchecked against the DNA. TRBV21-1 is termed a pseudogene. This CDR3 spans 18 amino acids. The CDR3 nucleotides read TGTGCCAGCAGCAAAATGGTCACTAGCGGGAATTCCTACAATGAGCAGTTCTTC. Translating gives CASSKMVTSGNSYNEQFF.

The chain links TRBV29-1 to TRBJ1-2, with D possibly being TRBD1 (6 bases). The CDR3 sequence is 13 residues long. V shed 7 bases and J shed 4 bases, with 16 bases lying between them. Germline V gene sequence: CDR1 SQVTM, CDR2 ANQGSEA. The CDR3 loop reads CSASWGLGYGYTF. The DNA of the CDR3 is TGCAGCGCCTCCTGGGGGCTCGGCTATGGCTACACCTTC.

This clone was counted once. The rearrangement links TRBV9 to TRBJ2-7; possible D gene TRBD1, 6 bases. The CDR3 is made up of 15 amino acids. CDR1 is SGDLS, CDR2 YYNGEE, per germline. The germline V and J ends were trimmed by 3 bases and 2 bases, with 15 bases remaining between them. The CDR3 nucleotides read TGTGCCAGCAGCGGGCCTTTAGGACAGACCTACGAGCAGTACGTC. Residues: CASSGPLGQTYEQYV.

This chain connects TRBV18 to TRBJ2-5; D not certain. The CDR3 extends over 11 amino acids. V was shortened by 5 bases and J by 5 bases, with 6 bases between the two germline ends. The V gene's germline CDR1 is KGHSH and CDR2 LQKENI. The CDR3 region is CASSSRETQYF. For the CDR3, the DNA is TGTGCCAGCTCATCCAGGGAGACCCAGTACTTC.

The rearrangement links TRBV18 to TRBJ2-3, with unresolved D. CDR1 KGHSH and CDR2 LQKENI come from the germline V gene. The CDR3 runs to 16 residues. The V and J ends lost 0 bases and 2 bases respectively, with 12 bases between them. The CDR3 DNA is TGTGCCAGCTCACCACCGGGCAGCCTCCTCACAGATACGCAGTATTTT. This translates into CASSPPGSLLTDTQYF.

The chain has TRBV11-3 and TRBJ2-7; possible D gene TRBD1, 5 bases. Germline CDR1 reads SGHNT; CDR2 reads YENEEA. The V gene lost 5 bases and the J gene lost 3 bases, with 8 bases spanning the gap. CDR3 length: 12 amino acids. CDR3 nucleotides: TGTGCCAGCAGCCCACAGGACTACGAGCAGTACGTC. This encodes CASSPQDYEQYV.

This sequence joins TRBV2 and TRBJ1-5; perhaps TRBD1 as D (5 bases). Germline V gene data show CDR1 as SNHLY and CDR2 as FYNNEI. Trimming cost V 6 bases and J 3 bases, with 12 bases left between them. This CDR3 has 14 residues. DNA of the CDR3: TGTGCCAGCAGACTCGACAGCCTCAATCAGCCCCAGCATTTT. It yields the protein CASRLDSLNQPQHF. Full variable domain (missing parts from reference TRBV2 and TRBJ1-5): EPEVTQTPSHQVTQMGQEVILRCVPISNHLYFYWYRQILGQKVEFLVSFYNNEISEKSEIFDDQFSVERPDGSNFTLKIRSTKLEDSAMYFCASRLDSLNQPQHFGDGTRLSIL.

The rearrangement uses TRBV28 and TRBJ1-1; possible D gene TRBD1, 6 bases. Between the trimmed V and J ends, which lost 0 bases and 4 bases, there was a span of 12 bases. The CDR3 has 15 amino acids. Per germline, CDR1 MDHEN and CDR2 SYDVKM. CDR3 sequence (DNA): TGTGCCAGCAGTTTATGGGGGGGCGCGATCACTGAAGCTTTCTTT. Its protein product is CASSLWGGAITEAFF.

This clone was seen only once. This chain connects TRBV6-1 to TRBJ1-1; tentatively, D is TRBD1 (6 bases). Germline loops: CDR1 MNHNS, CDR2 SASEGT. Trimming left V 2 bases short and J 7 bases short, with 17 bases between. This CDR3 contains 15 residues. The DNA of the CDR3 is TGTGCCAGCAGTGAAATGTACAGGGCGGGGGATGAAGCTTTCTTT. Its translation is CASSEMYRAGDEAFF.